This T cell receptor beta chain was captured by sequencing in a study of PD-1 blockade in mismatch repair-deficient tumors. Looking at the study overall: Patients had approximately 11 mismatch repair-deficient cancer types, all previously treated and progressing. Findings and caveats of the study: Rapid post-treatment expansion, then contraction, generally preceding radiologic response, marked tumor-resident clones.

Concerning this clone: The antigen is unknown.

This CDR3 has 18 residues. Germline V gene lookup returns CDR1 SGHDT and CDR2 YYEEEE. Trimming at V came to 5 bases and at J to 2 bases, leaving 9 bases not matched to a gene. The data were produced by immunoSEQ multiplex PCR, yet TCRdb's version contains in-frame clones alone and is incomplete. The data show more than 85,000 clones, about four fifths seen once. Mismatch repair deficiency was confirmed in all patients, by PCR or immunohistochemistry. Three pembrolizumab responders had their TCRs sequenced. This sample comprised peripheral blood, obtained approximately 35 weeks after starting pembrolizumab. The chain links TRBV5-6 to TRBJ2-6, with 11 bases fitting TRBD1. This sequence originates from an adult with mismatch repair-deficient cancer. CDR3 nucleotides: TGTGCCAGCAGGACCCGGGACAGGGGGGCACCTGGGGCCAACGTCCTGACTTTC. Translation gives CASRTRDRGAPGANVLTF.